This T cell receptor beta chain was observed in a study of vaccination and CD4 T cells after COVID-19. Study overall: The authors exposed cells to overlapping spike peptides derived from SARS-CoV-2, HCoV-NL63, HCoV-OC43 and HCoV-229E.

Germline V gene sequence: CDR1 SGHTA, CDR2 FQGNSA. Trimming at V came to 5 bases and at J to 5 bases, leaving 14 bases not matched to a gene. The CDR3 runs to 17 residues. Documented treatment: roughly 10-day PBMC culture with coronavirus spike peptide pools or control peptides (ViraFEST assay). Every positive PCR date fell between March and December 2020, earlier than the US Alpha, Beta and Delta variants. In the case of this clonotype: Its antigen is unknown.

Cultured CD4+ T-cell DNA underwent Oncomine TCR Beta short-read sequencing. Investigators obtained genomic DNA by extraction from cultured CD4+ T cells. TCRdb re-derived calls from the PCR reads in MiXCR, one entry per CDR3 protein. Of 15,000 to 20,000 distinct CDR3 sequences detected, roughly three fifths appear once; the ten largest clones hold under 6.5%. Sequencing used CD4+ T cells from blood, cultured in vitro, obtained after SARS-CoV-2 vaccination. The V call is TRBV7-2, the J call TRBJ2-3; 9 nucleotides match TRBD2. This sequence originates from a human donor who had recovered from COVID-19. This CDR3 reads CASSPPGGSGRGDTQYF. CDR3 in DNA: TGTGCCAGCAGCCCACCGGGGGGTAGCGGGAGAGGAGATACGCAGTATTTT.